What follows are 27 T cell receptor beta chains derived from one specimen sequenced in a study of blood T cell repertoires in COVID-19. The protocol was immunoSEQ multiplex PCR, while the TCRdb copy is restricted to in-frame clones and leaves out a portion. The sample holds about 210,000 clones, around four fifths seen once. Sequenced: peripheral blood. The source of these receptors is a woman in her fifties or sixties with acute or convalescent COVID-19.

V gene TRBV3-1 (or the pseudogene TRBV3-2) combines with J gene TRBJ2-7; 9 positions match TRBD2. CDR1 and CDR2 (germline): LGHDT, YNNKEL (reference sequence). This CDR3 comprises 16 residues. V was clipped by 1 base and J by 2 bases; unmatched bases: 6. This CDR3 is CASSQGGGRAPYEQYF. The CDR3 DNA is TGTGCCAGCAGCCAAGGGGGCGGGAGGGCCCCCTACGAGCAGTACTTC.

The CDR3 sequence is CASSVAPLSYNSPLHF. The DNA of the CDR3 is TGTGCCAGCAGCGTAGCCCCTTTATCCTATAATTCACCCCTCCACTTT. V is TRBV9 and J is TRBJ1-6; unclear D gene. Germline CDR1 reads SGDLS; CDR2 reads YYNGEE. The CDR3 totals 16 residues. Trimming removed 0 bases from V and 1 base from J, with 8 bases in between.

This chain links TRBV5-4 with TRBJ2-1, with a possible D match to TRBD2 (5 bases). Trimming removed 1 base from V and 9 bases from J, with 20 bases in between. CDR3 length: 16 residues. CDR1 and CDR2 (germline): SGHNT, YYREEE (reference sequence). The CDR3 spells CASSLPEFTSAGEQFF. CDR3 nucleotide sequence: TGTGCCAGCAGCTTGCCCGAATTTACTAGTGCGGGTGAGCAGTTCTTC.

The rearrangement uses TRBV9 and TRBJ1-3; D is perhaps TRBD1 (5 bases). Germline V gives CDR1 SGDLS, CDR2 YYNGEE. This CDR3 has 18 residues. V was trimmed by 4 bases and J by 8 bases, leaving 28 bases between them. DNA for the CDR3: TGTGCCAGCAGCTCTCCGGACAAGGGGCTCGTCACTGTTGACACCATATATTTT. Its translation is CASSSPDKGLVTVDTIYF.

This clone was detected once. V is TRBV4-2 and J is TRBJ2-3; TRBD2 is a possible D gene (6 bases). The CDR3 loop spans 14 amino acids. Germline V gene lookup returns CDR1 LGHNA and CDR2 YNFKEQ. With 4 bases removed from V and 2 bases from J, the gap between germline ends came to 10 bases. The CDR3 nucleotides read TGTGCCAGCAGCCCGGGACTTCCCACAGATACGCAGTATTTT. This codes for CASSPGLPTDTQYF.

This clone was seen only a few times. This sequence joins TRBV5-5 and TRBJ1-2, with TRBD1 matching 8 bases. The CDR3 loop spans 14 amino acids. CDR1 SGHKS and CDR2 YYEKEE come from the germline V gene (reference sequence). V dropped 2 bases and J dropped 2; count of bases not matched to a gene: 2. CDR3 sequence: CASSFQGANYGYTF. DNA for the CDR3: TGTGCCAGCAGCTTTCAGGGGGCAAACTATGGCTACACCTTC. Complete variable domain (other parts from reference TRBV5-5 and TRBJ1-2): DAGVTQSPTHLIKTRGQQVTLRCSPISGHKSVSWYQQVLGQGPQFIFQYYEKEERGRGNFPDRFSARQFPNYSSELNVNALLLGDSALYLCASSFQGANYGYTFGSGTRLTVV.

The rearrangement joins TRBV27 to TRBJ1-6; 7 bases agree with TRBD1. CDR3 length: 15 amino acids. The V segment lost 3 bases and the J segment 7 bases; nucleotides outside the gene matches: 6. The germline V gene has CDR1 MNHEY and CDR2 SMNVEV (reference sequence). CDR3 nucleotide sequence: TGTGCCAGCAGTTTTTACAGGGGTCACAATTCACCCCTCCACTTT. The encoded protein is CASSFYRGHNSPLHF.

This clone has just one count. This chain joins TRBV5-8 and TRBJ2-3, with a weak D call TRBD1 (6 bases). This CDR3 comprises 15 residues. V lost 6 bases, J lost 0 bases, and 14 bases lay in between. The germline gives CDR1 SGHTS, CDR2 YDEGEE. The CDR3 loop is CASTGQLTSTDTQYF. DNA for the CDR3: TGTGCCAGCACTGGACAGTTAACTAGCACAGATACGCAGTATTTT.

The rearrangement joins TRBV5-1 to TRBJ2-5; 8 nucleotides align to TRBD1. Per germline, CDR1 SGHRS and CDR2 YFSETQ. This CDR3 is 14 amino acids long. V was clipped by 4 bases and J by 3 bases; unmatched bases: 5. Written as DNA, the CDR3 is TGCGCCAGCAGCATCGGGACAGGAGAAGAGACCCAGTACTTC. Its translation: CASSIGTGEETQYF. The full variable domain, rest sourced from reference TRBV5-1 and TRBJ2-5, is KAGVTQTPRYLIKTRGQQVTLSCSPISGHRSVSWYQQTPGQGLQFLFEYFSETQRNKGNFPGRFSGRQFSNSRSEMNVSTLELGDSALYLCASSIGTGEETQYFGPGTRLLVL.

The gene calls are TRBV24-1 and TRBJ2-2; D possibly corresponds to TRBD1 (6 bases). Germline values: CDR1 KGHDR, CDR2 SFDVKD. Trimming took 1 base from V and 5 from J, leaving 10 bases between them. The CDR3 runs 15 residues. The chain's CDR3 is CATSDFGTLTGELFF. In DNA form, the CDR3 reads TGTGCCACCAGTGATTTTGGGACATTAACCGGGGAGCTGTTTTTT.

As for this clone: Within the sample, other DNA sequences also encode this same CDR3. The V gene is TRBV7-9, the J gene TRBJ2-5, with a possible D match to TRBD2 (6 bases). This CDR3 is built from 14 residues. CDR1 and CDR2 from the germline V gene are SEHNR and FQNEAQ (reference sequence). V was pared by 3 bases and J by 4 bases, with 12 bases between. The CDR3 spells CASSFPGAGETQYF. The DNA for the CDR3 is TGTGCCAGCAGCTTCCCGGGAGCAGGAGAGACCCAGTACTTC.

The genes are TRBV11-2 and TRBJ2-5; 9 nucleotides agree with TRBD2. V lost 0 bases to trimming and J lost 2 bases; unmatched junction nucleotides: 4. The CDR3 is 16 residues long. Germline CDR1 reads SGHAT; CDR2 reads FQNNGV. The CDR3 region is CASSLELTSGQETQYF. CDR3 nucleotides: TGTGCCAGCAGCTTAGAGTTGACTAGCGGTCAAGAGACCCAGTACTTC.

The genes are TRBV6-5 and TRBJ1-6; tentatively, D is TRBD1 (5 bases). Germline V gene data show CDR1 as MNHEY and CDR2 as SVGAGI. Trimming left V 2 bases short and J 8 bases short, with 16 bases between. The CDR3 runs 16 residues. CDR3 sequence reads: CASSYRPAGRDSPLHF. DNA for the CDR3: TGTGCCAGCAGTTACAGGCCTGCGGGACGCGATTCACCCCTCCACTTT.

This clone was detected once. The chain joins TRBV28 to TRBJ1-2; the match to TRBD1 covers 7 bases. The ends lost 5 bases at V and 8 bases at J; junction bases unmatched: 5. The CDR3 length is 12 residues. Germline V gene sequence: CDR1 MDHEN, CDR2 SYDVKM. The CDR3 sequence: CASSPGQLGYTF. In DNA form, the CDR3 reads TGTGCCAGCAGTCCGGGACAGTTGGGCTACACCTTC.

The chain has TRBV28 and TRBJ2-2, with 14 bases that match TRBD2. The ends lost 4 bases at V and 5 bases at J; junction bases unmatched: 6. The CDR3 contains 17 residues. CDR1 and CDR2 (germline): MDHEN, SYDVKM. The CDR3 DNA sequence: TGTGCCAGCAGTTCGCCGGGACTAGCGGGAGCGACCGGGGAGCTGTTTTTT. Translating gives CASSSPGLAGATGELFF.

The chain joins TRBV5-4 to TRBJ2-5; TRBD2 matches at 7 bases. This CDR3 spans 16 amino acids. V trimming: 0 bases; J trimming: 5 bases; junction bases outside the gene matches: 10. Per germline, CDR1 SGHNT and CDR2 YYREEE (reference sequence). CDR3 protein: CASSLGLAQGGETQYF. The CDR3 DNA sequence: TGTGCCAGCAGCTTGGGACTAGCACAAGGAGGGGAGACCCAGTACTTC.

There are a few counts of this clone. The chain couples TRBV4-2 to TRBJ1-2; 9 bases are a match to TRBD1. V was pared by 2 bases and J by 5 bases, with 12 bases of the junction left unmatched. Germline assignment: CDR1 LGHNA and CDR2 YNFKEQ. The CDR3 consists of 17 residues. CDR3 sequence: CASSQPRDREYGYGYTF. In DNA, the CDR3 is TGTGCCAGCAGCCAACCGAGGGACAGGGAATATGGGTATGGCTACACCTTC.

This clone was seen just once. The J gene is TRBJ2-7, the V gene TRBV11-2, with 9 bases that match TRBD1. The germline V gene has CDR1 SGHAT and CDR2 FQNNGV. V lost 2 bases and J lost 2; bases outside the gene matches: 7. The length of the CDR3 is 16 residues. The CDR3 loop is CASSLSGQGLPYEQYF. The CDR3, as DNA: TGTGCCAGCAGCTTATCGGGACAGGGCTTACCCTACGAGCAGTACTTC.

The V call is TRBV5-4, the J call TRBJ1-1; 8 positions match TRBD1. There are 14 residues in the CDR3. Germline trimming cut 3 bases from V and 12 bases from J; bases unmatched to any gene: 13. CDR1 is SGHNT and CDR2 is YYREEE in the germline V gene (reference sequence). The CDR3 nucleotides read TGTGCCAGCAGCTCAGAGTCACAGGGGGGTGATTCTTTCTTT. Protein: CASSSESQGGDSFF.

V usage is TRBV19 and J usage is TRBJ2-5; D remains unclear. V lost 3 bases and J 4 bases, leaving 9 bases between the germline ends. The germline V gene has CDR1 LNHDA and CDR2 SQIVND (reference sequence). The CDR3 is made up of 13 amino acids. CDR3 nucleotides: TGTGCCAGTAGTATGTTGGCGGCAGAGACCCAGTACTTC. Its protein is CASSMLAAETQYF.

The chain has TRBV4-2 and TRBJ2-1; TRBD2 matches 15 bases. This CDR3 is built from 22 residues. Per the germline V gene, CDR1 is LGHNA and CDR2 is YNFKEQ. The ends lost 0 bases at V and 0 bases at J; junction bases unmatched: 12. The CDR3 DNA sequence: TGTGCCAGCAGCCAAGATACGACCAGGGGACTAGCGGGAGGCTACTCCTACAATGAGCAGTTCTTC. Translating it yields CASSQDTTRGLAGGYSYNEQFF.

The genes are TRBV11-2 and TRBJ1-6, with 7 bases that match TRBD1. V shed 7 bases and J 9 bases; nucleotides not matched to a gene: 3. The germline CDR1 and CDR2 sequences are SGHAT and FQNNGV. This CDR3 spans 12 amino acids. The CDR3: CASTDRVSPLHF. As DNA, the CDR3 is TGTGCCAGCACCGACAGGGTTTCACCCCTCCACTTT.

This clone turned up a few times. V is TRBV24-1 and J is TRBJ2-2, with 7 bases matching TRBD2. Germline V gives CDR1 KGHDR, CDR2 SFDVKD. This CDR3 spans 12 amino acids. With V trimmed by 9 bases and J by 6 bases, 3 bases remained unmatched. The CDR3 region has the DNA TGTGCCACCCAGGGAGGGTCCGGGGAGCTGTTTTTT. Protein product: CATQGGSGELFF.

This clone was seen ten or more times. This chain connects TRBV4-1 to TRBJ2-3; possible D gene TRBD2, 6 bases. The germline V gene encodes CDR1 MGHRA and CDR2 YSYEKL. The CDR3 extends over 18 amino acids. The V end lost 3 bases, the J end lost 1 base, and 20 bases lay between the germline ends. The CDR3 here is CASSQAARREIGTDTQYF. The CDR3 DNA is TGCGCCAGCAGCCAGGCTGCGCGACGGGAGATAGGCACAGATACGCAGTATTTT.

The rearrangement joins TRBV5-4 to TRBJ1-4, with TRBD1 as a possible D gene (6 bases). The CDR3 is 15 amino acids. V gave up 3 bases and J gave up 6 bases, with 15 bases separating them. Per the germline V gene, CDR1 is SGHNT and CDR2 is YYREEE (reference sequence). CDR3 amino acids: CASSWMGGGDEKLFF. CDR3 nucleotide sequence: TGTGCCAGCAGCTGGATGGGCGGGGGCGATGAAAAACTGTTTTTT.

The V call is TRBV2, the J call TRBJ1-5, with 11 bases lining up with TRBD1. Germline V CDR1 and CDR2: SNHLY, FYNNEI. V lost 4 bases and J lost 2; bases outside the gene matches: 1. The CDR3 runs 15 residues. As DNA, the CDR3 is TGTGCCAGCAGTGCGGGACAGGGGGGCAATCAGCCCCAGCATTTT. It codes for CASSAGQGGNQPQHF.

This clone occurred a few times. J is TRBJ2-1 and V is TRBV29-1; possibly TRBD1 for D (6 bases). Trimming left V 6 bases short and J 9 bases short, with 9 bases between. Germline CDR1 is SQVTM and CDR2 is ANQGSEA. The CDR3 length is 10 residues. The CDR3 DNA is TGCAGCGTGACGACAGGTGAGCAGTTCTTC. Its translation: CSVTTGEQFF.